A single sample gave rise to the 18 T cell receptor beta chains below, sequenced in a study of blood T cell repertoires in COVID-19. Clones were read by immunoSEQ multiplex PCR, and TCRdb kept only the in-frame ones, dropping some. The sample includes 200,000 to 300,000 clones, 80% to 90% of them seen just once. The sample consisted of PBMCs or T cells enriched from blood (not recorded which). These receptors were collected from a woman in her 40s who had been exposed to COVID-19.

The chain couples TRBV18 to TRBJ1-5; 9 bases match TRBD1. There are 16 residues in the CDR3. The V and J ends lost 4 bases and 0 bases, in that order; junction bases with no gene match: 4. The germline V gene has CDR1 KGHSH and CDR2 LQKENI. CDR3 loop: CASSLTGGDSNQPQHF. The CDR3 DNA is TGTGCCAGCTCACTGACAGGGGGGGATAGCAATCAGCCCCAGCATTTT.

The genes are TRBV28 and TRBJ1-1, with D unresolved. V dropped 5 bases and J dropped 1 base, with 8 bases sitting between them. The CDR3 is 13 amino acids. Germline CDR1 and CDR2: MDHEN and SYDVKM. The CDR3 region is CASSRHENTEAFF. The CDR3, as DNA: TGTGCCAGCAGTCGACATGAGAACACTGAAGCTTTCTTT. Looking up the rest from reference TRBV28 and TRBJ1-1 gives the full variable domain: DVKVTQSSRYLVKRTGEKVFLECVQDMDHENMFWYRQDPGLGLRLIYFSYDVKMKEKGDIPEGYSVSREKKERFSLILESASTNQTSMYLCASSRHENTEAFFGQGTRLTVV.

Details on this clone: The junction shows a germline mismatch at one end, possibly a read error. The rearrangement links TRBV5-1 to TRBJ2-1; 9 bases align to TRBD2. Germline V gene sequence: CDR1 SGHRS, CDR2 YFSETQ. This CDR3 comprises 15 residues. The CDR3: CASSLLAGRSDEQFF. The DNA of the CDR3 is TGTGCCAGCAGCTTGCTAGCGGGAAGAAGCGATGAGCAGTTCTTC.

V gene TRBV30 combines with J gene TRBJ1-2, with D perhaps matching TRBD1 (5 bases). Trimming took 8 bases from V and 5 from J, leaving 21 bases between them. This CDR3 is 14 amino acids long. Germline loops: CDR1 GTSNPN, CDR2 SVGIG (reference sequence). The CDR3 spells CALATVGPSYGYTF. The CDR3 DNA reads TGTGCCCTCGCGACAGTCGGGCCCTCATATGGCTACACCTTC.

The V and J genes are TRBV7-6 and TRBJ2-1, with TRBD2 matching over 10 bases. Unmatched junction bases numbered 8, after V lost 5 bases and J lost 4 bases. The CDR3 contains 16 residues. Per the germline V gene, CDR1 is SGHVS and CDR2 is FNYEAQ. CDR3 bases: TGTGCCAGCAGCGAAGAACTAGCGGGGCCTTACAATGAGCAGTTCTTC. This gives the protein CASSEELAGPYNEQFF.

This clone was observed a handful of times. Other DNA sequences of this sample code for an identical CDR3. The chain couples TRBV20-1 to TRBJ2-3; 7 nucleotides line up with TRBD2. This CDR3 is built from 11 residues. Germline CDR1 and CDR2: DFQATT and SNEGSKA (reference sequence). V was clipped by 6 bases and J by 6 bases; unmatched bases: 3. The CDR3 reads CSAGRGDTQYF. Written as DNA, the CDR3 is TGCAGTGCAGGGCGGGGGGATACGCAGTATTTT.

This sequence joins TRBV19 and TRBJ1-2; 7 positions match TRBD1. The CDR3 runs to 15 residues. The ends lost 2 bases at V and 2 bases at J; junction bases unmatched: 5. In germline, CDR1 is LNHDA, CDR2 SQIVND (reference sequence). The CDR3 is CASSITGVENYGYTF. The CDR3 nucleotides read TGTGCCAGTAGTATAACAGGGGTGGAGAACTATGGCTACACCTTC. Complete variable domain (other parts from reference TRBV19 and TRBJ1-2): DGGITQSPKYLFRKEGQNVTLSCEQNLNHDAMYWYRQDPGQGLRLIYYSQIVNDFQKGDIAEGYSVSREKKESFPLTVTSAQKNPTAFYLCASSITGVENYGYTFGSGTRLTVV.

This clone was observed once. The chain employs TRBV7-2 and TRBJ1-6; 7 bases map to TRBD1. The CDR3 has 16 residues. Trimming removed 6 bases from V and 10 bases from J; junction bases left unmatched: 15. Germline V gives CDR1 SGHTA, CDR2 FQGNSA. DNA of the CDR3: TGTGCCAGCAGTCTTAGTGGCCAGGGGGTTGAGTCACCCCTCCACTTT. Translation gives CASSLSGQGVESPLHF.

This chain connects TRBV5-1 to TRBJ2-7, with TRBD2 as a possible D gene (6 bases). V lost 4 bases and J 5 bases, leaving 13 bases between the germline ends. The germline gives CDR1 SGHRS, CDR2 YFSETQ. The CDR3 has 13 residues. The CDR3 protein is CASSPVEGNEQYF. The CDR3 coding sequence is TGCGCCAGCAGCCCTGTGGAGGGGAACGAGCAGTACTTC.

This clone showed up just once. The same CDR3 arises from other DNA sequences in this sample as well. The chain combines TRBV7-9 with TRBJ1-1; D might be TRBD1 (5 bases). The CDR3 spans 14 residues. CDR1 is SEHNR and CDR2 is FQNEAQ in the germline V gene (reference sequence). V shed 1 base and J shed 2 bases, with 8 bases lying between them. This CDR3 reads CASSLGQGNTEAFF. The CDR3 region has the DNA TGTGCCAGCAGCTTAGGGCAGGGAAACACTGAAGCTTTCTTT.

V is TRBV20-1 and J is TRBJ1-5; no clear D gene. The CDR3 loop spans 12 amino acids. Germline values: CDR1 DFQATT, CDR2 SNEGSKA (reference sequence). Trimming stripped 3 bases from V and 5 bases from J, with 8 bases between. CDR3 protein: CSASAGDQPQHF. The CDR3, as DNA: TGCAGTGCTAGTGCGGGAGATCAGCCCCAGCATTTT.

The rearrangement joins TRBV28 to TRBJ1-6; perhaps TRBD1 as D (6 bases). CDR1 and CDR2 (germline): MDHEN, SYDVKM. Trimming left V 5 bases short and J 8 bases short, with 13 bases between. The CDR3 covers 14 residues. This CDR3 reads CASSQGTTYSPLHF. The CDR3 DNA is TGTGCCAGCAGTCAGGGGACGACATATTCACCCCTCCACTTT.

With regard to this clone: Germline is not matched at one junction end, which may reflect a read error. This chain uses TRBV5-1 with TRBJ1-2; D not resolved. This CDR3 contains 13 residues. CDR1 and CDR2 (germline): SGHRS, YFSETQ. The CDR3 sequence: CASSFGDTYGYTF. The CDR3 DNA reads as TGTGCCAGCAGCTTCGGGGATACCTATGGCTACACCTTC.

The genes are TRBV27 and TRBJ2-7, with D perhaps matching TRBD2 (6 bases). The germline V gene encodes CDR1 MNHEY and CDR2 SMNVEV (reference sequence). This CDR3 region has 12 residues. The CDR3 loop is CSTQGLSYEQYF. CDR3 nucleotide sequence: TGTTCTACGCAGGGACTTTCCTACGAGCAGTACTTC.

The chain is built from TRBV11-2 and TRBJ2-3; tentatively, D is TRBD2 (6 bases). Trimming took 1 base from V and 6 from J, leaving 11 bases between them. CDR3 length: 14 amino acids. Germline CDR1 is SGHAT and CDR2 is FQNNGV. The CDR3 spells CASSLGLREDTQYF. The CDR3 DNA follows: TGTGCCAGCAGCTTAGGGCTTCGGGAGGATACGCAGTATTTT. The variable domain in full, with the rest retrieved from reference TRBV11-2 and TRBJ2-3, is EAGVAQSPRYKIIEKRQSVAFWCNPISGHATLYWYQQILGQGPKLLIQFQNNGVVDDSQLPKDRFSAERLKGVDSTLKIQPAKLEDSAVYLCASSLGLREDTQYFGPGTRLTVL.

The V call is TRBV30, the J call TRBJ1-4; D might be TRBD1 (6 bases). V lost 3 bases and J lost 0, with 11 bases in between. The germline CDR1 and CDR2 sequences are GTSNPN and SVGIG (reference sequence). The CDR3 is made up of 15 amino acids. The CDR3 protein is CAWRARTATNEKLFF. The CDR3 bases are TGTGCCTGGAGGGCCCGGACAGCAACTAATGAAAAACTGTTTTTT.

This rearrangement joins TRBV5-4 to TRBJ2-2; 7 bases fit TRBD1. This CDR3 is built from 15 residues. V was pared by 1 base and J by 5 bases, with 5 bases of the junction left unmatched. Germline V gives CDR1 SGHNT, CDR2 YYREEE (reference sequence). DNA for the CDR3: TGTGCCAGCAGCTTGAACAGGGGCCCAACCGGGGAGCTGTTTTTT. This codes for CASSLNRGPTGELFF.

The J gene is TRBJ1-2, the V gene TRBV12-3 or TRBV12-4, with D hard to call. The CDR3 contains 13 residues. V was pared by 6 bases and J by 6 bases, with 14 bases between. CDR3 sequence reads: CASSMSGEDGYTF. The CDR3 DNA follows: TGTGCCAGCAGCATGAGTGGGGAGGATGGCTACACCTTC.